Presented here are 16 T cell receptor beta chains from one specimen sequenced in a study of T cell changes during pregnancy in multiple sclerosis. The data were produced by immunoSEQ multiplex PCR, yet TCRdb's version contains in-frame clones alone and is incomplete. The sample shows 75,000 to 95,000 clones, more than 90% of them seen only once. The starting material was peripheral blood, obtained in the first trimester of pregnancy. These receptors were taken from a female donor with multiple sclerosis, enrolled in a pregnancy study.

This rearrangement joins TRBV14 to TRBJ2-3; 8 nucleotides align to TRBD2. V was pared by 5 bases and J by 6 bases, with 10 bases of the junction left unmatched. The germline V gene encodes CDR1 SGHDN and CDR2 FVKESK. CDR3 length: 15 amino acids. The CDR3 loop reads CASSKPSGWVDTQYF. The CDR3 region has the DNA TGTGCCAGCAGCAAACCTAGCGGGTGGGTGGATACGCAGTATTTT.

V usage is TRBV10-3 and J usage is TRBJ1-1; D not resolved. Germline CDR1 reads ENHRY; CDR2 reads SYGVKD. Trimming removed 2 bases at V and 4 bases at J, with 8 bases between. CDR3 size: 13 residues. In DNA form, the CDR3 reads TGTGCCATCAGTGAGACAGACCGCACTGAAGCTTTCTTT. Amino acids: CAISETDRTEAFF.

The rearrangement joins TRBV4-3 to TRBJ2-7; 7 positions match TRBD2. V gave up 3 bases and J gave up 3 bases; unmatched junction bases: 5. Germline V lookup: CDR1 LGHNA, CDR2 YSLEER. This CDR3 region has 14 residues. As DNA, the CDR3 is TGCGCCAGCAGCCAGGAAGCGGGGTTCTACGAGCAGTACTTC. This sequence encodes CASSQEAGFYEQYF.

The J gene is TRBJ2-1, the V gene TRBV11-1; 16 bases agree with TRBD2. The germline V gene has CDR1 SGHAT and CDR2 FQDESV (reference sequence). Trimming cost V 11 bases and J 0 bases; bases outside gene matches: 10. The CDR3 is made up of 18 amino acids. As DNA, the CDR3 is TGTGCCGGAGCCACCGGGACTAGCGGGAGGGCCTCCTACAATGAGCAGTTCTTC. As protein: CAGATGTSGRASYNEQFF.

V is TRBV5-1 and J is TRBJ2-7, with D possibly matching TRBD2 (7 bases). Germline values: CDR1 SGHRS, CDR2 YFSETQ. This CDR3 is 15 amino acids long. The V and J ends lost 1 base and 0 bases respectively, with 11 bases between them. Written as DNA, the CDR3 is TGCGCCAGCAGCTTGAGGGGGGGGAGCTCCTACGAGCAGTACTTC. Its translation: CASSLRGGSSYEQYF.

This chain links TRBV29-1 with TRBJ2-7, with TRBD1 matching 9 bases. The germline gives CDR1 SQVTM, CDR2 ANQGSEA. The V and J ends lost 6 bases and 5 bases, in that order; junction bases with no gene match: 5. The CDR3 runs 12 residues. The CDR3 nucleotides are TGCAGCGTCACCGGGACAGGGAACGAGCAGTACTTC. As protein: CSVTGTGNEQYF.

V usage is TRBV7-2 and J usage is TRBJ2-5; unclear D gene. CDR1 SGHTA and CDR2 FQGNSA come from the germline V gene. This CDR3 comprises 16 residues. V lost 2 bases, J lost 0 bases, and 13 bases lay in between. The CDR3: CASSLKEPLYQETQYF. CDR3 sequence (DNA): TGTGCCAGCAGCTTAAAGGAGCCCTTGTACCAAGAGACCCAGTACTTC.

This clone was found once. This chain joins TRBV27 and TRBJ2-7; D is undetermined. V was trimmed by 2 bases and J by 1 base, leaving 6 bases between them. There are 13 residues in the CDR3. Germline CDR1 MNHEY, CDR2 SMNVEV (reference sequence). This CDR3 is CASSLTESYEQYF. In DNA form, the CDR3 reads TGTGCCAGCAGTTTAACAGAGTCCTACGAGCAGTACTTC.

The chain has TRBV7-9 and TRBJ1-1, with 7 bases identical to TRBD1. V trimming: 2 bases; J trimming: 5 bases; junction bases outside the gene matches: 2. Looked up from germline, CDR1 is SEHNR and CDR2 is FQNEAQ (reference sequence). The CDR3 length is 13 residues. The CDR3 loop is CASSLPGGTEAFF. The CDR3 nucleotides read TGTGCCAGCAGCTTACCAGGGGGAACTGAAGCTTTCTTT.

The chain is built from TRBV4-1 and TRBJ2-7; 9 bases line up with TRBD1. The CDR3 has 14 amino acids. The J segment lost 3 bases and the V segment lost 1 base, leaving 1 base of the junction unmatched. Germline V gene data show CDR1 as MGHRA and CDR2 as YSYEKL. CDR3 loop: CASSQGQGDYEQYF. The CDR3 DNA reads TGCGCCAGCAGCCAAGGACAGGGGGACTACGAGCAGTACTTC.

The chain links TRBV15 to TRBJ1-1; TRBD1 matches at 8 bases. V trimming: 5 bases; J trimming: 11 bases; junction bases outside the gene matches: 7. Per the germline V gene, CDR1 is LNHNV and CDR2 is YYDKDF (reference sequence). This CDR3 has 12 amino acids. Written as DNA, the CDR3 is TGTGCCACCAGCCTTAGGACAGGGACGGCTTTCTTT. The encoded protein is CATSLRTGTAFF.

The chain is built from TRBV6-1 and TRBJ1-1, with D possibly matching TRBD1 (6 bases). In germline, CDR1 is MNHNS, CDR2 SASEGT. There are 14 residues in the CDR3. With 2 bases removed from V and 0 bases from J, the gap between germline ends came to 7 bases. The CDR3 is CASSEQGLNTEAFF. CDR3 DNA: TGTGCCAGCAGTGAACAGGGGCTGAACACTGAAGCTTTCTTT.

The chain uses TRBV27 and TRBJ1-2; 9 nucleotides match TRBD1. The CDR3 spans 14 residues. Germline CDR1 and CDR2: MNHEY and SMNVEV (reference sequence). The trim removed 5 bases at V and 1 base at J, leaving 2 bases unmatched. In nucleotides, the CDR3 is TGTGCCAGCAGTGAGACAGGGGGTAACTATGGCTACACCTTC. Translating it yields CASSETGGNYGYTF.

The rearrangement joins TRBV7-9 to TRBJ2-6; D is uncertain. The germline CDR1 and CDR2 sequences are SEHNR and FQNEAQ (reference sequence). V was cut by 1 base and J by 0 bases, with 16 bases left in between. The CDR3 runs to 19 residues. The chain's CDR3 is CASSLDPRALYSGANVLTF. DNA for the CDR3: TGTGCCAGCAGCTTAGATCCACGAGCTCTCTACTCTGGGGCCAACGTCCTGACTTTC.

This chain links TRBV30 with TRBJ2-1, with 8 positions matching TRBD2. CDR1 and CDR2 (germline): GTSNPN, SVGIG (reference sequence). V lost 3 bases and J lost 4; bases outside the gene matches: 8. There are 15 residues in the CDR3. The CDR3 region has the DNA TGTGCCTGGAGGGTAGCGGGAACCCGTTACAATGAGCAGTTCTTC. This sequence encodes CAWRVAGTRYNEQFF.

The CDR3 nucleotides read TGTGCCAGCAGCCTGGACAGGGTCATAGAGTACTTC. Translation: CASSLDRVIEYF. The genes are TRBV11-2 and TRBJ2-5; 8 bases line up with TRBD1. Per the germline V gene, CDR1 is SGHAT and CDR2 is FQNNGV. The CDR3 covers 12 residues. V lost 5 bases and J lost 12; bases outside the gene matches: 8.